Listed here is a single T cell receptor beta chain. The sample holds a few counts of this clone. This clone's antigen is unknown. Base qualities are missing; no much larger clone stands one base away. Libraries were made using the immunoSEQ multiplex PCR assay. A mixture of 60 forward primers for TCR Vbeta segments and 13 reverse primers for TCR Jbeta segments was used in the multiplex PCR. A multiplex PCR assay on genomic DNA amplified the CDR3 region of rearranged TCR beta genes. On the Illumina HiSeq System, the amplified TCR beta libraries were sequenced as 87-base-pair reads. In the source study's methods: Across the 500 to 700 repertoires, a later analysis counted tens of millions of unique TCR beta chains, roughly 11 million of which were shared by at least two donors. To remove PCR and sequencing errors, raw reads were error-corrected and collapsed into unique sequences using a nearest-neighbor algorithm that merged closely related sequences. Alignment of CDR3 sequences to IMGT reference sequences was used to assign V, D and J gene segments. For a sequence to be retained, a match of at least six nucleotides to both a V gene segment and a J gene segment was required. A rearrangement counted as productive if the CDR3 had no stop codons and remained in frame with V and J, and every other rearrangement counted as non-productive. CDR3 was defined by IMGT convention, running from the second conserved V-encoded cysteine to the conserved J-encoded phenylalanine. Sequences without an unambiguous match to a single V gene segment were excluded from the earlier analysis of 450 to 650 of the donors. In an earlier analysis of approximately 610 of the donors, V segments were called functional above 56.7% productive rearrangements and were called segregating when the between-donor standard deviation exceeded 5%. A statistical classification framework was developed to diagnose cytomegalovirus status using the catalog of TCR beta chain sequences. V and J gene assignment, in a later analysis, came from comparing TCR nucleotide sequences with IMGT/GENE-DB human TR gene sequences. The TCRdist pipeline was used in a later analysis to assign CDR3 sequences and most-parsimonious VDJ recombination scenarios. In a later analysis, each TCR beta chain was defined by its CDR3 amino acid sequence together with its V-gene family, and reads without a unique V-gene family were excluded. A later analysis removed 592 highly shared, low-generation-probability nucleotide sequences to deal with suspected cross-contamination and a sequencing artifact. A later analysis calculated a clonal expansion index for each public chain from normalized within-repertoire ranks of inferred template counts. A later analysis computed generation probabilities with a VDJ recombination model fitted to out-of-frame rearrangements, and checked the results against IGoR. Hypergeometric tests were used in a later analysis to score TCR-TCR, TCR-HLA and TCR-CMV co-occurrence, with a repertoire-size bias correction applied to the TCR pairs. False discovery rates were estimated in a later analysis by permuting HLA or CMV assignments 20 times. In a later analysis, co-occurring TCRs were grouped using DBSCAN, and TCRdist sequence similarity was added for clustering within HLA-allele-positive subsets. For co-occurrence clustering, repertoires with fewer than 30,000 or more than 120,000 public chains were excluded, along with roughly 5 repertoires with anomalous nucleotide sharing. As stored in TCRdb, this immuneACCESS dataset retains in-frame rearrangements with V and J assigned. A fraction of the clones does not appear; measured against another copy, unresolved V genes explain less than half of the discrepancy, and the remainder lacks a known reason. That table supplies the V and J calls and clone size; D and trimming were determined from the DNA. The sample has some 180,000 clones on record, over 65% of them singletons. The ten largest make up 1.4% of the sample.

These data originate in a study of cytomegalovirus exposure and HLA in healthy donors (dated by TCRdb to 2016 to 2017). For the wider study: An earlier analysis of a few hundred of the donors reported approximately 300 Gb of sequence data and 117 million unique TCR beta sequences obtained from around 190 million T cells. Approximately 310 gigabases of sequencing data and around 90 million unique TCR sequences made up an early release that covered over 550 HLA-typed donors. Among the approximately 400 genotyped donors, approximately 76% belonged to the genetic ancestry cluster associated with self-reported Caucasian donors. The study was designed to test whether signatures of past pathogen exposure could be identified by cataloging public T cell receptors. The study profiled the T cell repertoires of 666 subjects by immunosequencing and related them to cytomegalovirus serostatus. A separate validation cohort of roughly 120 different subjects was used in addition to the roughly 670-subject first cohort. To predict cytomegalovirus infection status, the study brought together high-throughput TCR immunosequencing, statistical association of individual TCRs with disease status, and machine learning. In a later analysis, previously published TCR beta repertoires from roughly 710 donors were re-analyzed and high-resolution HLA genotyping was added so that TCR occurrence patterns could be studied. Rather than using new phenotypic data, the later analysis identified candidate immune exposures from TCR beta sequences and from how often those sequences occurred across donors. An earlier analysis of approximately 580 of the donors used high-throughput TCR beta sequencing to judge whether each TCR beta V gene segment behaved as functional or pseudogenic. Donor age, sex, ethnicity and CMV serostatus were compiled together with the repertoire data. A later genetic analysis used genome-wide SNP genotypes for about three fifths of the 666 donors, treating that subset as a discovery cohort. Every discovery cohort repertoire had been produced on one sequencing platform. HLA typing covered class I and class II loci at four-digit resolution. Typing coverage differed by locus: A, B, C, DRB1 and DQB1 were typed in about 620-630 donors, DQA1 in about 500, DPA1 in around 610, and DPB1 in 472. About five DR-DQ haplotypes were handled as single units for association and clustering because linkage in the cohort was strong. On average, roughly 240,000 unique TCR beta nucleotide sequences were sequenced per donor among a few hundred genotyped donors of the cohort, with 15% to 20% of those sequences being non-productive. Results the study describes overall, beyond this receptor: Because HLA typing was missing for some donors at each locus, association tests included only the typed subset. For the cohort, immune exposure information was limited to CMV serostatus. The 87-base-pair reads could not distinguish some IMGT-functional V segments, including TRBV6-2 and TRBV6-3, so those segments were excluded. According to a later analysis, most CMV-associated TCR beta chains appeared to be HLA-restricted, and the HLA associations seemed to be driven largely by CMV exposure. Strong co-occurrence of HLA alleles, especially DR and DQ, made assigning TCR associations to individual alleles difficult. Several of the top co-occurrence clusters appeared to be linked to parvovirus B19, influenza, CMV and Epstein-Barr virus, according to a later analysis. In vitro tests confirmed that a few of the cytomegalovirus-associated TCR beta chains recognize cytomegalovirus antigens. In an earlier analysis of about 550 of the donors, most TCR beta V segments were observed in productive rearrangements about 87% or about 30% of the time, broadly matching IMGT annotations. A later genetic analysis reported fewer N-insertions in productive TCRs among donors in an Asian-associated ancestry cluster than the roughly 670-donor mean. Most TCR sequences were seen in very few donors, while some public TCRs were found in many individuals. According to the authors, the approach could potentially be generalized to other disease states and immunological phenotypes. At a false discovery rate of 0.05, a later analysis linked around 17,000 TCR beta sequences to specific HLA alleles. A later analysis found that HLA-associated TCR beta chains were more clonally expanded and had lower generation probabilities than equally common non-associated chains. Correlated functional status among segregating V segments might be attributable to linkage disequilibrium, but an unknown experimental factor could not be ruled out. Because counts were too low, under 20 rarely observed V segments, including chromosome 9 orphons, were left out of the earlier analysis of 587 of the donors. Only TCR beta chains were sequenced in this cohort, and the absence of alpha or paired-chain data limited detectable features. A later genetic analysis associated a missense DCLRE1C variant with V-gene and J-gene trimming of TCR beta chains, and an independent cohort replicated the association. A total of around 150 TCR beta chains were listed by the study as associated with cytomegalovirus. A further reported finding was that TCR beta sequences accurately predicted the HLA-A and HLA-B alleles for most subjects in the first cohort. Roughly uniform sequencing depth across donors was assumed in presence/absence analyses, although this assumption may not hold. The classifier was reported to diagnose cytomegalovirus status with high specificity and sensitivity in both the original cohort and the validation cohort. The sequencing pipeline was judged likely to have produced a cluster of highly shared sequence variants as a technical artifact. In a later analysis, TCR association rates were found to vary across HLA loci, with the most associated TCRs seen for DRB1 alleles and the fewest for HLA-C alleles.

The cohort comprised some 730 healthy bone marrow donors. At the time of sampling, every cohort member was nominally healthy, though immune exposures that went unrecorded were likely present. The donor tested CMV seronegative and was one of the 352 seronegative cohort members. Every donor gave a peripheral blood sample, and the peripheral blood mononuclear cells from that sample were used for TCR beta sequencing. The Qiagen DNeasy Blood Extraction Kit was used to extract genomic DNA from the blood cell samples. Trimming leaves V shorter by 5 bases and J shorter by 4 bases, with the junction holding 2 bases beyond the gene matches. The CDR1 and CDR2 encoded by the germline V gene are SGHNT and YENEEA. CDR3 length: 13 amino acids, cysteine to phenylalanine. The sequence is cut down to CDR3 DNA, 39 bases in frame from base 1.

The origin of this receptor is a young man in good health and CMV-seronegative. Sequenced material: PBMCs. Recombination connected TRBV11-3 to TRBJ1-5; TRBD1 lines up with 7 middle nucleotides. CDR3 region: CASSPGGNQPQHF. The DNA sequence reads TGTGCCAGCAGCCCAGGGGGTAATCAGCCCCAGCATTTT. Here the CDR3 is joined to the reference TRBV11-3 and TRBJ1-5 genes, and the full variable domain is: EAGVVQSPRYKIIEKKQPVAFWCNPISGHNTLYWYLQNLGQGPELLIRYENEEAVDDSQLPKDRFSAERLKGVDSTLKIQPAELGDSAVYLCASSPGGNQPQHFGDGTRLSIL.